One and the same sample provided the 30 T cell receptor beta chains below, sequenced in a study of shared clonotypes between healthy human individuals. Using immunoSEQ multiplex PCR, the repertoire was profiled, and TCRdb retains in-frame clones only, with some absent. The table has fewer than 2.5 million clones, roughly 93% seen once. Sequencing was done on a sample of naive CD4+ T cells from PBMCs. Subset in this sample: CD45RA+ positively selected. The source of these receptors is a man aged 18 to 35 in good health. Some clones in this sample may be carry-over from other donors' samples.

The rearrangement uses TRBV19 and TRBJ1-5, with D unclear. The CDR3 length is 14 residues. Looked up from germline, CDR1 is LNHDA and CDR2 is SQIVND (reference sequence). Trimming took 7 bases from V and 2 from J, leaving 12 bases between them. The CDR3 nucleotides are TGTGCCAGTACCTACTTTGGGGGCAATCAGCCCCAGCATTTT. Translated, it gives CASTYFGGNQPQHF. Supplemented by reference TRBV19 and TRBJ1-5, the full variable domain reads DGGITQSPKYLFRKEGQNVTLSCEQNLNHDAMYWYRQDPGQGLRLIYYSQIVNDFQKGDIAEGYSVSREKKESFPLTVTSAQKNPTAFYLCASTYFGGNQPQHFGDGTRLSIL.

The V gene is TRBV2, the J gene TRBJ2-3; tentative D call: TRBD1 (6 bases). V was shortened by 1 base and J by 5 bases, with 13 bases between the two germline ends. Germline loops: CDR1 SNHLY, CDR2 FYNNEI. The CDR3 runs 15 residues. The CDR3 nucleotides are TGTGCCAGCAGTGAAGAGGGGGACCTGGGAGATACGCAGTATTTT. It yields the protein CASSEEGDLGDTQYF.

This clone came up once. The rearrangement joins TRBV7-3 to TRBJ2-3, with 8 bases fitting TRBD1. Germline assignment: CDR1 SGHTA and CDR2 FQGTGA. Trimming at V came to 5 bases and at J to 5 bases, leaving 6 bases not matched to a gene. The CDR3 runs 14 residues. The CDR3 nucleotides read TGTGCCAGCAGCCAACAGGGGGTCGGAGATACGCAGTATTTT. Translating gives CASSQQGVGDTQYF.

Only a few counts were recorded for this clone. This sequence joins TRBV27 and TRBJ1-1; D is perhaps TRBD1 (6 bases). CDR3 length equals 15 residues. The germline gives CDR1 MNHEY, CDR2 SMNVEV (reference sequence). Trimming stripped 8 bases from V and 1 base from J, with 17 bases between. CDR3 bases: TGTGCCAGCGGTCCCTGGGGGGGCGGGAACACTGAAGCTTTCTTT. This sequence encodes CASGPWGGGNTEAFF.

The V and J genes are TRBV19 and TRBJ1-2; no reliable D call. Germline V gene lookup returns CDR1 LNHDA and CDR2 SQIVND (reference sequence). The ends were cut back, 9 bases at V and 8 bases at J, with 13 bases in the middle. This CDR3 comprises 11 residues. The CDR3 sequence: CASHGLQGYTF. CDR3 nucleotides: TGTGCCAGCCATGGGCTTCAAGGCTACACCTTC.

The chain is built from TRBV6-1 and TRBJ2-1, with 9 bases matching TRBD1. J was trimmed by 10 bases and V by 6 bases; bases with no gene match: 10. This CDR3 has 14 amino acids. Germline V lookup: CDR1 MNHNS, CDR2 SASEGT. The CDR3 reads CASRAGQGTLEQFF. CDR3 DNA: TGTGCCAGCAGGGCTGGACAGGGGACACTAGAGCAGTTCTTC.

The CDR3 protein is CASNPSGNGELFF. CDR3 coding DNA: TGTGCCAGCAACCCTAGCGGTAACGGGGAGCTGTTTTTT. The chain employs TRBV6-6 and TRBJ2-2; 7 bases match TRBD2. Germline V gene sequence: CDR1 MNHNY, CDR2 SVGAGI (reference sequence). The CDR3 runs 13 residues. J gave up 7 bases and V 7 bases, and 6 bases lay outside the gene matches.

The J gene is TRBJ2-3, the V gene TRBV5-1, with 11 positions matching TRBD2. This CDR3 region has 16 residues. Germline CDR1 reads SGHRS; CDR2 reads YFSETQ. J was trimmed by 1 base and V by 2 bases; bases with no gene match: 3. The CDR3 coding sequence is TGCGCCAGCAGCTTTAGCGGGAGGGGTGGCACAGATACGCAGTATTTT. Amino acids: CASSFSGRGGTDTQYF.

This chain connects TRBV9 to TRBJ2-1; a weak D match, TRBD2 (7 bases). The CDR3 has 15 amino acids. Trimming removed 3 bases at V and 4 bases at J, with 14 bases between. The germline gives CDR1 SGDLS, CDR2 YYNGEE. The CDR3 nucleotides read TGTGCCAGCAGCGAGCCCGGGGGGCGATACAATGAGCAGTTCTTC. Translated, it gives CASSEPGGRYNEQFF. The complete variable domain, with remaining parts taken from reference TRBV9 and TRBJ2-1, reads DSGVTQTPKHLITATGQRVTLRCSPRSGDLSVYWYQQSLDQGLQFLIQYYNGEERAKGNILERFSAQQFPDLHSELNLSSLELGDSALYFCASSEPGGRYNEQFFGPGTRLTVL.

Only a few counts were recorded for this clone. Other DNA sequences in the same sample also yield this CDR3. This chain uses TRBV7-3 with TRBJ1-1; TRBD1 matches at 8 bases. CDR1 and CDR2 (germline): SGHTA, FQGTGA. The CDR3 runs 13 residues. J lost 5 bases, V lost 5 bases, and 4 bases had no gene match. The CDR3 loop reads CASSTRTGTEAFF. CDR3 nucleotides: TGTGCCAGCAGCACACGGACAGGGACTGAAGCTTTCTTT. Drawing the rest from reference TRBV7-3 and TRBJ1-1, the complete variable domain is GAGVSQTPSNKVTEKGKYVELRCDPISGHTALYWYRQSLGQGPEFLIYFQGTGAADDSGLPNDRFFAVRPEGSVSTLKIQRTERGDSAVYLCASSTRTGTEAFFGQGTRLTVV.

V gene TRBV11-1 combines with J gene TRBJ1-3; TRBD1 matches 10 bases. The V segment lost 5 bases and the J segment 4 bases; nucleotides outside the gene matches: 8. CDR1 SGHAT and CDR2 FQDESV come from the germline V gene (reference sequence). The CDR3 has 16 residues. CDR3 residues: CASSPGDRGSGNTIYF. The CDR3, as DNA: TGTGCCAGCAGCCCAGGGGACAGGGGATCCGGAAACACCATATATTTT.

CDR3 DNA sequence: TGTGCTAGTGGTTTGGTACGCTTGGGACAGATAAACACTGAAGCTTTCTTT. It specifies CASGLVRLGQINTEAFF. The rearrangement uses TRBV12-5 and TRBJ1-1; the match to TRBD1 covers 7 bases. J was trimmed by 2 bases and V by 0 bases; bases with no gene match: 9. The CDR3 sequence is 17 residues long. Germline CDR1 is LGHNT and CDR2 is FRNRAP.

The gene calls are TRBV7-2 and TRBJ2-1; 12 bases fit TRBD1. Germline-derived CDR1 and CDR2 are SGHTA and FQGNSA. V shed 1 base, J shed 7 bases, and the junction held 2 bases outside the gene matches. This CDR3 is built from 15 residues. The CDR3 region has the DNA TGTGCCAGCAGCTTAGTGGGACAGGGGGCTAATGAGCAGTTCTTC. It specifies CASSLVGQGANEQFF.

The chain combines TRBV7-2 with TRBJ2-2, with 8 bases aligning to TRBD2. The CDR3 loop spans 17 amino acids. J lost 7 bases, V lost 0 bases, and 10 bases had no gene match. CDR1 is SGHTA and CDR2 is FQGNSA in the germline V gene. The DNA of the CDR3 is TGTGCCAGCAGCTTAGCGCCTCGGGAGGGCCCGGACGGGGAGCTGTTTTTT. Protein sequence: CASSLAPREGPDGELFF.

The chain joins TRBV30 to TRBJ2-7; TRBD1 aligns across 8 bases. With V trimmed by 5 bases and J by 7 bases, 4 bases remained unmatched. The germline V gene has CDR1 GTSNPN and CDR2 SVGIG (reference sequence). The CDR3 runs to 11 residues. The CDR3 nucleotides are TGTGCCTGGGCCAGGGGGCAGGAGCAGTACTTC. Amino acid sequence: CAWARGQEQYF.

This clone was counted a single time. The V gene is TRBV7-3, the J gene TRBJ2-2, with a weak D call TRBD2 (6 bases). Trimming removed 2 bases from V and 3 bases from J, with 13 bases in between. The CDR3 extends over 16 amino acids. Germline CDR1 reads SGHTA; CDR2 reads FQGTGA. CDR3 sequence: CASSLAAGWYTGELFF. The CDR3 DNA is TGTGCCAGCAGCTTAGCGGCGGGGTGGTACACCGGGGAGCTGTTTTTT.

The rearrangement joins TRBV19 to TRBJ1-1; 8 bases line up with TRBD1. The germline CDR1 and CDR2 sequences are LNHDA and SQIVND (reference sequence). The ends lost 2 bases at V and 1 base at J; junction bases unmatched: 6. The CDR3 totals 16 residues. The CDR3 nucleotides are TGTGCCAGTAGTATATTGCACGGGACAGGGAACACTGAAGCTTTCTTT. This translates into CASSILHGTGNTEAFF.

V and J are TRBV6-5 and TRBJ2-7, with D possibly being TRBD2 (5 bases). V was cut by 4 bases and J by 4 bases, with 11 bases left in between. The CDR3 runs to 13 residues. Per the germline V gene, CDR1 is MNHEY and CDR2 is SVGAGI. CDR3 sequence (DNA): TGTGCCAGCAGTTCTACTAGGAGATACGAGCAGTACTTC. The encoded protein is CASSSTRRYEQYF.

The V call is TRBV5-1, the J call TRBJ1-1; D not resolved. This CDR3 has 16 residues. Germline V CDR1 and CDR2: SGHRS, YFSETQ. Deletions cut 3 bases from V and 1 base from J, with 16 bases between. CDR3 in amino acids: CASSSHEDPENTEAFF. The CDR3 DNA follows: TGCGCCAGCAGCTCCCACGAGGACCCCGAGAACACTGAAGCTTTCTTT. Variable domain in full (rest from reference TRBV5-1 and TRBJ1-1): KAGVTQTPRYLIKTRGQQVTLSCSPISGHRSVSWYQQTPGQGLQFLFEYFSETQRNKGNFPGRFSGRQFSNSRSEMNVSTLELGDSALYLCASSSHEDPENTEAFFGQGTRLTVV.

The rearrangement links TRBV28 to TRBJ2-7, with D possibly matching TRBD1 (5 bases). The CDR3 has 20 amino acids. Trimming stripped 2 bases from V and 0 bases from J, with 26 bases between. The germline V gene encodes CDR1 MDHEN and CDR2 SYDVKM. The CDR3 protein is CASSLIWGKGKPWGSYEQYF. CDR3 bases: TGTGCCAGCAGTTTAATTTGGGGCAAGGGGAAACCCTGGGGCTCCTACGAGCAGTACTTC.

The V call is TRBV4-3, the J call TRBJ1-2; no firm D call. The germline CDR1 and CDR2 sequences are LGHNA and YSLEER. This CDR3 is 14 amino acids long. V was shortened by 0 bases and J by 2 bases, with 7 bases between the two germline ends. The DNA for the CDR3 is TGCGCCAGCAGCCAAGATCGAGCCAACTATGGCTACACCTTC. It specifies CASSQDRANYGYTF.

V usage is TRBV7-9 and J usage is TRBJ1-1; D remains unclear. V dropped 5 bases and J dropped 5 bases, with 9 bases sitting between them. The CDR3 consists of 12 residues. CDR1 SEHNR and CDR2 FQNEAQ come from the germline V gene (reference sequence). This CDR3 reads CASSPFGTEAFF. For the CDR3, the DNA is TGTGCCAGCAGCCCATTTGGGACTGAAGCTTTCTTT.

CDR3 in DNA: TGTGCCAGCAGTTTGATCGGGGGGGGAACAGATACGCAGTATTTT. It is translated as CASSLIGGGTDTQYF. The genes are TRBV27 and TRBJ2-3, with 8 nucleotides matching TRBD2. There are 15 residues in the CDR3. V dropped 3 bases and J dropped 3; count of bases not matched to a gene: 5. Germline V gene sequence: CDR1 MNHEY, CDR2 SMNVEV (reference sequence).

The chain carries TRBV2 and TRBJ2-3; possible D gene TRBD2, 6 bases. V lost 6 bases and J lost 4, with 17 bases in between. There are 15 residues in the CDR3. The V gene's germline CDR1 is SNHLY and CDR2 FYNNEI. CDR3 in amino acids: CASRTLWRDADTQYF. The CDR3 nucleotides are TGTGCCAGCAGGACCCTGTGGCGGGACGCAGATACGCAGTATTTT.

V usage is TRBV7-8 and J usage is TRBJ2-1, with TRBD2 matching over 7 bases. Germline CDR1 and CDR2: SGHVS and FQNEAQ. J lost 3 bases, V lost 5 bases, and 13 bases had no gene match. The CDR3 has 17 residues. The CDR3 nucleotides are TGTGCCAGCAGCATAGGGGTGGCGGGGGTAGGCTACAATGAGCAGTTCTTC. Protein product: CASSIGVAGVGYNEQFF.

This chain connects TRBV5-1 to TRBJ2-4; TRBD2 is a possible D gene (7 bases). Trimming stripped 0 bases from V and 8 bases from J, with 12 bases between. Germline V gene data show CDR1 as SGHRS and CDR2 as YFSETQ. The CDR3 sequence is 14 residues long. In DNA form, the CDR3 reads TGCGCCAGCAGCTTGGCGGGGGGCGGGGACATTCAGTACTTC. It is translated as CASSLAGGGDIQYF.

This chain uses TRBV15 with TRBJ1-1; D not certain. CDR1 and CDR2 (germline): LNHNV, YYDKDF (reference sequence). This CDR3 region has 15 residues. The V end lost 0 bases, the J end lost 1 base, and 9 bases lay between the germline ends. The CDR3, as DNA: TGTGCCACCAGCAGAGATTCGCAGCCGAACACTGAAGCTTTCTTT. Translation gives CATSRDSQPNTEAFF.

The chain combines TRBV5-1 with TRBJ2-7, with D possibly matching TRBD2 (6 bases). The CDR3 contains 14 residues. Trimming took off 0 bases at V and 4 bases at J, with 11 bases between the two ends. Germline loops: CDR1 SGHRS, CDR2 YFSETQ. The CDR3 reads CASSLATEGYEQYF. CDR3 bases: TGCGCCAGCAGCTTGGCCACGGAGGGGTACGAGCAGTACTTC. Filled out from reference TRBV5-1 and TRBJ2-7, the complete variable domain reads KAGVTQTPRYLIKTRGQQVTLSCSPISGHRSVSWYQQTPGQGLQFLFEYFSETQRNKGNFPGRFSGRQFSNSRSEMNVSTLELGDSALYLCASSLATEGYEQYFGPGTRLTVT.

This clone is a singleton in its sample. The chain combines TRBV6-1 with TRBJ1-5; TRBD1 is a possible D gene (5 bases). V lost 7 bases and J 1 base, leaving 14 bases between the germline ends. Per the germline V gene, CDR1 is MNHNS and CDR2 is SASEGT. CDR3 length equals 15 residues. The CDR3 region has the DNA TGTGCCAGCAACCTGGGGGGACCGAGCAATCAGCCCCAGCATTTT. Translated: CASNLGGPSNQPQHF.

This clone came up once. The CDR3 sequence is CASSLLGAGLNYGYTF. In DNA form, the CDR3 reads TGTGCCAGCAGCTTACTGGGGGCAGGGCTTAACTATGGCTACACCTTC. The chain combines TRBV7-2 with TRBJ1-2, with a possible D match to TRBD1 (6 bases). V was trimmed by 2 bases and J by 1 base, leaving 14 bases between them. Per germline, CDR1 SGHTA and CDR2 FQGNSA. This CDR3 region has 16 residues.